The T cell receptor beta chain under discussion was sequenced for a study of cytomegalovirus exposure and HLA in healthy donors. Study overall: For the approximately 360 genotyped donors, 80% to 90% fell within the Caucasian-associated ancestry cluster.

Germline lookup yields CDR1 SQVTM and CDR2 ANQGSEA. The CDR3 totals 15 residues. Germline trimming cut 7 bases from V and 5 bases from J; bases unmatched to any gene: 17. In regard to this clone: Its specificity is unknown.

The PCR made use of 60 Vbeta and 13 Jbeta primers. Study processing details: Later reanalysis found roughly 80 million unique TCR beta chains, 10 million to 12 million of them shared. Sequencing was performed with immunoSEQ multiplex PCR; in TCRdb, only in-frame clones are kept and a portion is missing. From that table come the V and J calls and clone size; the DNA was used to work out D and trimming. This table holds tens of thousands of clones, more than 75% found once. Broader study findings: Many donors shared some public TCRs, even though most TCR sequences were rare. Trimming of TCR beta V- and J-genes showed a link, identified in a later analysis, to a missense DCLRE1C variant.

This sequence joins TRBV29-1 and TRBJ2-7; 7 bases align to TRBD1. This clonotype was sampled from a woman in her forties or fifties in good health and CMV-seropositive. Material: PBMCs. The CDR3 DNA reads as TGCAGCGCTCGACAGGGATCATCACCCATTAACGAGCAGTACTTC. Its protein is CSARQGSSPINEQYF.